One and the same sample provided the 4 T cell receptor beta chains below, sequenced in a study of Ad26.COV2.S vaccination and SARS-CoV-2 variants (dated by TCRdb to the early 2020s). The treatment or condition label of this sample denotes: 15 to 20 received Ad26.COV2.S at low or high dose, single or two shots; several received placebo; per-sample allocation not given. For vaccine and placebo recipients, the sequenced repertoires came from samples collected on day 63 after the first injection. Library creation used the immunoSEQ multiplex PCR assay. Here the immuneACCESS table is served through TCRdb, limited to in-frame sequences with V and J called. Missing clones are a known gap in these copies; in checked studies unresolved V genes cover under half, and the rest lacks a known reason. For this sample the table gives 200,000 to 300,000 clones, of which roughly 90% were detected only once. Of the sample, over 8.5% falls within the top ten clones.

Sample: peripheral blood, taken in a trial of Ad26.COV2.S vaccine versus placebo. The receptors here all came from a person between 18 and 65 years old who received the Ad26.COV2.S COVID-19 vaccine or a placebo.

The rearrangement joins TRBV5-1 to TRBJ2-1; D is uncertain. Germline CDR1 is SGHRS and CDR2 is YFSETQ. Deletions cut 0 bases from V and 8 bases from J, with 6 bases between. The CDR3 sequence is 12 residues long. The CDR3 DNA follows: TGCGCCAGCAGCTTGGTCAGCTATGAGCAGTTCTTC. It codes for CASSLVSYEQFF.

The V and J genes are TRBV5-6 and TRBJ2-1, with D hard to call. Germline assignment: CDR1 SGHDT and CDR2 YYEEEE. The CDR3 totals 12 residues. The V and J ends lost 4 bases and 4 bases respectively, with 6 bases between them. The CDR3 here is CASSVGYNEQFF. CDR3 sequence (DNA): TGTGCCAGCAGCGTGGGGTACAATGAGCAGTTCTTC. The full variable domain, its missing parts supplied by reference TRBV5-6 and TRBJ2-1, is DAGVTQSPTHLIKTRGQQVTLRCSPKSGHDTVSWYQQALGQGPQFIFQYYEEEERQRGNFPDRFSGHQFPNYSSELNVNALLLGDSALYLCASSVGYNEQFFGPGTRLTVL.

The chain recombines TRBV27 with TRBJ1-5; 8 bases agree with TRBD1. CDR1 is MNHEY and CDR2 is SMNVEV in the germline V gene (reference sequence). The V gene end was trimmed by 2 bases and the J gene end by 4 bases; junction bases not matched to a gene: 4. The CDR3 length is 15 residues. This CDR3 reads CASSLIQGGNQPQHF. In DNA, the CDR3 is TGTGCCAGCAGTTTAATACAGGGGGGAAATCAGCCCCAGCATTTT.

This sequence joins TRBV7-3 and TRBJ2-3; 7 bases are a match to TRBD2. The CDR3 is 16 residues long. Germline V gene data show CDR1 as SGHTA and CDR2 as FQGTGA. Unmatched junction bases numbered 6, after V lost 1 base and J lost 2 bases. Written as DNA, the CDR3 is TGTGCCAGCAGCTTAATGGGCGGGAGCCTCACAGATACGCAGTATTTT. Its protein product is CASSLMGGSLTDTQYF. Filled out from reference TRBV7-3 and TRBJ2-3, the complete variable domain reads GAGVSQTPSNKVTEKGKYVELRCDPISGHTALYWYRQSLGQGPEFLIYFQGTGAADDSGLPNDRFFAVRPEGSVSTLKIQRTERGDSAVYLCASSLMGGSLTDTQYFGPGTRLTVL.